This T cell receptor beta chain was obtained from a study of blood T cell repertoires in COVID-19. Overall study: Researchers got acute and convalescent COVID-19 samples from the United States, Italy and Spain. The cDNA or gDNA used as material had been derived from T cells, B-cell-depleted T cells, or PBMCs.

Germline V lookup: CDR1 MNHEY, CDR2 SVGAGI. V lost 5 bases and J 9 bases, leaving 16 bases between the germline ends. This CDR3 has 13 amino acids. This clone was found a few times. As processed by the authors: Estimation of nucleated cell counts was performed using reference gene primer amplification. Profiling relied on immunoSEQ multiplex PCR, and the TCRdb table lists in-frame clones only, not all of them. The V and J calls and clone size are taken from that table; D and trimming were inferred from the DNA. Among around 300,000 clones listed, roughly nine tenths were seen once. This chain joins TRBV6-5 and TRBJ1-1; D call uncertain. This TCR was recovered from a man between 18 and 35 years old with active or convalescent COVID-19. The sequencing input was peripheral blood. The CDR3 sequence: CASSNSYAIKAFF. The DNA for the CDR3 is TGTGCCAGCAGTAACAGTTATGCAATAAAAGCTTTCTTT.